Listed below are T cell receptor beta chains from one sample, sequenced in a study of T cells in narcolepsy. TCRdb keeps only in-frame clones here, not all; method: immunoSEQ multiplex PCR. The sample consists of more than 10,000 clones, 60% to 80% of them appearing once. Material for sequencing was CD45RA- memory CD8+ T cells from PBMCs. Receptors were obtained from a human donor with narcolepsy. CDR3s include the opening cysteine and the closing phenylalanine or tryptophan. The D gene is left open where the match is weak. Where a row states a size, it is once, few, many or the class of an expanded clone; other rows omit it.

V gene,clone size,D gene,J gene,CDR3 DNA,CDR3 protein
TRBV7-6,.,.,TRBJ1-5,TGTGCCAGCAGCTCCTTGGGGGGCAATCAGCCCCAGCATTTT,CASSSLGGNQPQHF
TRBV2,.,TRBD1,TRBJ1-2,TGTGCCAGCAATTCAAAAAGACAGGGGGACTATGGCTACACCTTC,CASNSKRQGDYGYTF
TRBV4-3,.,.,TRBJ2-3,TGCGCCAGCAGCCCCTGGAGTAGTTCAGATACGCAGTATTTT,CASSPWSSSDTQYF
TRBV7-8,once,.,TRBJ1-2,TGTGCCAGCACCAACCAGGAAGACAACTATGGCTACACCTTC,CASTNQEDNYGYTF
TRBV19,.,.,TRBJ1-2,TGTGCCAGTATCGCCAGGCAGGCGGGACTGGGCTACACCTTC,CASIARQAGLGYTF
TRBV4-2,.,TRBD2,TRBJ2-2,TGTGCCAGCTCGACACTAGCGGACCCCACCGGGGAGCTGTTTTTT,CASSTLADPTGELFF
TRBV30,.,TRBD2,TRBJ2-2,TGTGCCTGGAGTGACTCGACTAGCGGGGGCCACCTGAGGGAGCTGTTTTTT,CAWSDSTSGGHLRELFF
TRBV7-8,.,TRBD1,TRBJ2-5,TGTGCCAGCAGCCCCCGGACAGGCTGGAAAGAGACCCAGTACTTC,CASSPRTGWKETQYF
TRBV2,.,.,TRBJ2-7,TGTGCCAGCAGTGAATGGAGGGAATTGGGGGAGCAGTACTTC,CASSEWRELGEQYF
TRBV6-6,.,.,TRBJ2-7,TGTGCCAGCAGAAAGAGGGACTCCATTACCTACGAGCAGTACTTC,CASRKRDSITYEQYF
TRBV4-1,few,TRBD2,TRBJ2-3,TGCGCCAGCAGCCCGTGGACTAGCGGAGATACGCAGTATTTT,CASSPWTSGDTQYF
TRBV6-5,once,.,TRBJ1-2,TGTGCCAGCGGAGAGTCTGACAGACTTTTCTATGGCTACACCTTC,CASGESDRLFYGYTF
TRBV11-3,.,.,TRBJ2-1,TGTGCCAGCAGCTTACCCTCAACGTCTGGGGTCAATGAGCAGTTCTTC,CASSLPSTSGVNEQFF
TRBV6-5,.,TRBD1,TRBJ1-4,TGTGCCAGCAGTTACGTGACAGGGGTCGGGGAAAAACTGTTTTTT,CASSYVTGVGEKLFF
TRBV28,few,TRBD1,TRBJ2-4,TGTGCCAGCAGTTCTGGGACAGGGGTTACGAACATTCAGTACTTC,CASSSGTGVTNIQYF
TRBV19,.,TRBD1,TRBJ1-2,TGTGCCAGTAGACCTCGGGACAGGACACCCTATGGCTACACCTTC,CASRPRDRTPYGYTF
TRBV7-9,.,.,TRBJ2-1,TGTGCCAGCAGCCTTAGTGATGCTAGTAAGAATGAGCAGTTCTTC,CASSLSDASKNEQFF
TRBV4-1,.,TRBD1,TRBJ2-2,TGCGCCAGCAGCTACGGACAGGGGGCGGTCGGGGAGCTGTTTTTT,CASSYGQGAVGELFF
TRBV4-3,.,TRBD2,TRBJ2-2,TGCGCCAGCAGCCAAGGCGACCGCGGGGGGGCGGGCACCGGGGAGCTGTTTTTT,CASSQGDRGGAGTGELFF
TRBV4-1,few,.,TRBJ2-7,TGCGCCAGCAGCCAAGATTCGGGTGGGGGAACCTACGAGCAGTACTTC,CASSQDSGGGTYEQYF
TRBV6-5,.,.,TRBJ1-2,TGTGCCAGCAAATCGGGGGTTGGTGGGAGCTATGGCTACACCTTC,CASKSGVGGSYGYTF
TRBV6-6,once,.,TRBJ2-1,TGTGCCAGCAGTCAACAGGCCTACAATGAGCAGTTCTTC,CASSQQAYNEQFF
TRBV5-1,.,TRBD2,TRBJ2-5,TGCGCCAGCTCAATAGCGGGCCAAGAGACCCAGTACTTC,CASSIAGQETQYF
TRBV11-2,.,.,TRBJ2-3,TGTGCCAGCAGCTCACGAGAAGCGAACACAGATACGCAGTATTTT,CASSSREANTDTQYF
TRBV6-6,.,.,TRBJ1-3,TGTGCCAGCAGTTACTCGCCACTGGAAAACACCATATATTTT,CASSYSPLENTIYF
TRBV7-9,.,.,TRBJ1-2,TGTGCCAGCAGCCCCCTAGGGGGTTCTGGCTACACCTTC,CASSPLGGSGYTF
TRBV7-8,.,TRBD1,TRBJ1-5,TGTGCCAGCAGCTTAGGACAGGGGGCCGCAACCGGCAATCAGCCCCAGCATTTT,CASSLGQGAATGNQPQHF
TRBV30,.,TRBD2,TRBJ2-5,TGTGCCGGGAGTGTAGTCCGGGGGGGGTACCAAGAGACCCAGTACTTC,CAGSVVRGGYQETQYF
TRBV9,.,TRBD2,TRBJ2-3,TGTGCCAGCAGCATCGGGGGGGGCCCAGATACGCAGTATTTT,CASSIGGGPDTQYF
TRBV7-9,once,.,TRBJ2-2,TGTGCCAGCAGTTCGAACAGGGCTGGTAACACCGGGGAGCTGTTTTTT,CASSSNRAGNTGELFF
TRBV13,.,.,TRBJ1-3,TGTGCCAGCAGCTCTGGCCGCTCTGGAAACACCATATATTTT,CASSSGRSGNTIYF
TRBV6-4,.,TRBD2,TRBJ2-7,TGTGCCAGCAGTGCCGACGGGACTAGCGGGAAGTGGGAGCAGTACTTC,CASSADGTSGKWEQYF
TRBV10-1,few,.,TRBJ1-1,TGCGCCACCATCCACAGGGCCCTCATCCAGGGGGCTTTCTTT,CATIHRALIQGAFF
TRBV11-3,large,TRBD1,TRBJ2-7,TGTGCCAGCAGCTTAGGACAGGGGGACGAGCAGTACTTC,CASSLGQGDEQYF
TRBV5-4,.,TRBD1,TRBJ1-1,TGTGCCAGCAGCTATGGACAGGGCCTAGGGGTAAGCACTGAAGCTTTCTTT,CASSYGQGLGVSTEAFF
TRBV6-5,.,.,TRBJ1-3,TGTGCCAGCAGTGTCTCGGACTCTGGAAACACCATATATTTT,CASSVSDSGNTIYF
TRBV6-5,.,TRBD2,TRBJ2-7,TGTGCCAGCAGTCCCCTAGCTTGGGGGGGTCAGTACTTC,CASSPLAWGGQYF
TRBV4-2,.,.,TRBJ2-1,TGTGCCAGCAGCCATGCCCTAGCCGACTCAAATGAGCAGTTCTTC,CASSHALADSNEQFF
TRBV4-3,.,TRBD1,TRBJ2-7,TGCGCCAGCAGTATTGGGACAGGGTCCTACGAGCAGTGCTTC,CASSIGTGSYEQCF
TRBV14,.,.,TRBJ2-1,TGTGCCAGCAGCCAAGTCTCGGACCGATACAATGAGCAGTTCTTC,CASSQVSDRYNEQFF
TRBV4-3,.,.,TRBJ1-2,TGCGCCAGCAGCCAGAGCCGACAGGACTATGGCTACACCTTC,CASSQSRQDYGYTF
TRBV5-1,.,TRBD1,TRBJ2-3,TGCGCCAGCAGCCGAGGACAGGGGTCATGGCCAGATACGCAGTATTTT,CASSRGQGSWPDTQYF
TRBV27,few,.,TRBJ1-2,TGTGCCAGCGGGGGAAATGACTATGGCTACACCTTC,CASGGNDYGYTF
TRBV27,.,.,TRBJ2-5,TGTGCCAGCAGTCCCGGCACGGGGGTCCAGACCCAGTACTTC,CASSPGTGVQTQYF
TRBV7-3,.,TRBD1,TRBJ2-1,TGTGCCAGCAGCTTACGACAGGGGCTTTTTAATGAGCAGTTCTTC,CASSLRQGLFNEQFF
TRBV2,.,.,TRBJ1-2,TGTGCCAGCAGTGGAAGGGGTGGCGGCTACACCTTC,CASSGRGGGYTF
TRBV11-2,once,TRBD2,TRBJ2-7,TGTGCCAGCAGCTTAGGGCGGGAGGGCTACGAGCAGTACTTC,CASSLGREGYEQYF
TRBV6-4,once,TRBD2,TRBJ2-1,TGTGCCAGCAGTGACTCGGCGGGAGCAGGCTATGAGCAGTTCTTC,CASSDSAGAGYEQFF
TRBV2,.,.,TRBJ2-1,TGTGCCAGCAGTCCAATCGGGGATAATGAGCAGTTCTTC,CASSPIGDNEQFF
TRBV7-8,.,.,TRBJ1-5,TGTGCCAGCAGCTTATTCCTCTTTCAGGGAGTGGGGTTAGATCAGCCCCAGCATTTT,CASSLFLFQGVGLDQPQHF
TRBV11-2,.,TRBD1,TRBJ2-7,TGTGCCAGCAGCTTAGTGGCGACAGGGGTGGACTACGAGCAGTACTTC,CASSLVATGVDYEQYF
TRBV4-1,few,TRBD2,TRBJ2-3,TGTGCCAGCAGCCAAACCGGGACTAGTGGGTCAGATACGCAGTATTTT,CASSQTGTSGSDTQYF
TRBV7-2,.,.,TRBJ1-2,TGTGCCAGCAGCTTGCAGGGACGCTACACCTTC,CASSLQGRYTF
TRBV4-2,few,.,TRBJ1-1,TGTGCCAGCACCCAGGGGAATGAAGCTTTCTTT,CASTQGNEAFF
TRBV30,once,TRBD1,TRBJ1-2,TGTGCCTGGAGTACCGGGACAGGGAAGGCTGGCTACACCTTC,CAWSTGTGKAGYTF
TRBV7-9,once,.,TRBJ2-3,TGTGCCAGCAGCTTAGGAGTGGATACGCAGTATTTT,CASSLGVDTQYF
TRBV7-2,.,TRBD2,TRBJ2-1,TGTGCCAGCAGCCCCCTTCGGCGGGAGGGGTACAATGAGCAGTTCTTC,CASSPLRREGYNEQFF